The 28 T cell receptor beta chains presented below share a single source sample, sequenced in a study of cytomegalovirus exposure and HLA in healthy donors. The PCR had 60 Vbeta and 13 Jbeta primers. Only in-frame clones appear in the TCRdb table, and some are missing; sequencing was by immunoSEQ multiplex PCR. The profile shows 130,000 to 150,000 clones, 79% of them singletons. The sample taken for sequencing was PBMCs. All receptors come from a young man in good health and CMV-seronegative.

Many counts were recorded for this clone. The rearrangement uses TRBV5-1 and TRBJ2-7; 11 bases match TRBD2. This CDR3 region has 14 residues. Germline lookup yields CDR1 SGHRS and CDR2 YFSETQ. V was clipped by 4 bases and J by 4 bases; unmatched bases: 4. The CDR3 DNA follows: TGCGCCAGCAGCCTTACTAGCGGGAGTTACGAGCAGTACTTC. Translated, it gives CASSLTSGSYEQYF.

This clone was counted once. Here the CDR3 reads CASGLDRTGQGAHTEAFF. In DNA form, the CDR3 reads TGTGCTAGTGGTTTGGACCGAACGGGACAGGGGGCTCACACTGAAGCTTTCTTT. The chain joins TRBV12-5 to TRBJ1-1; TRBD1 agrees at 12 bases. This CDR3 spans 18 amino acids. The J segment lost 3 bases and the V segment lost 1 base, leaving 9 bases of the junction unmatched. Germline CDR1 and CDR2: LGHNT and FRNRAP. Variable domain in full (rest from reference TRBV12-5 and TRBJ1-1): DARVTQTPRHKVTEMGQEVTMRCQPILGHNTVFWYRQTMMQGLELLAYFRNRAPLDDSGMPKDRFSAEMPDATLATLKIQPSEPRDSAVYFCASGLDRTGQGAHTEAFFGQGTRLTVV.

The chain combines TRBV6-1 with TRBJ2-3; 11 bases align to TRBD2. V dropped 3 bases and J dropped 8; count of bases not matched to a gene: 10. The CDR3 runs to 16 residues. The germline gives CDR1 MNHNS, CDR2 SASEGT. The DNA for the CDR3 is TGTGCCAGCAGTGAGACTAGCGGGGTCGGCTGGGGTACGCAGTATTTT. This encodes CASSETSGVGWGTQYF.

The chain combines TRBV19 with TRBJ2-3, with D tentatively TRBD1 (7 bases). The length of the CDR3 is 15 residues. V was shortened by 7 bases and J by 4 bases, with 18 bases between the two germline ends. Germline values: CDR1 LNHDA, CDR2 SQIVND (reference sequence). CDR3 sequence reads: CASTQGGLPADTQYF. The CDR3 coding sequence is TGTGCCAGTACTCAGGGGGGACTCCCCGCAGATACGCAGTATTTT. The variable domain in full, with the rest retrieved from reference TRBV19 and TRBJ2-3, is DGGITQSPKYLFRKEGQNVTLSCEQNLNHDAMYWYRQDPGQGLRLIYYSQIVNDFQKGDIAEGYSVSREKKESFPLTVTSAQKNPTAFYLCASTQGGLPADTQYFGPGTRLTVL.

The genes are TRBV5-6 and TRBJ1-1; a possible D gene is TRBD1 (6 bases). Trimming took off 3 bases at V and 2 bases at J, with 8 bases between the two ends. The CDR3 runs 13 residues. The germline gives CDR1 SGHDT, CDR2 YYEEEE. The DNA for the CDR3 is TGTGCCAGCAGCTATGGGGGCAACACTGAAGCTTTCTTT. Its translation is CASSYGGNTEAFF.

J is TRBJ1-3 and V is TRBV30; the D gene is possibly TRBD1 (5 bases). The CDR3 runs 17 residues. Per germline, CDR1 GTSNPN and CDR2 SVGIG (reference sequence). Between the trimmed V and J ends, which lost 2 bases and 4 bases, there was a span of 21 bases. CDR3 nucleotides: TGTGCCTGGAGTTTCCCAGTAGCAGGGTGGTCGGGAAACACCATATATTTT. This sequence encodes CAWSFPVAGWSGNTIYF.

This clone is a singleton in its sample. CDR3 nucleotides: TGTGCCAGCAGCTCCGACAGGTGGGACACTGAAGCTTTCTTT. Encoded protein: CASSSDRWDTEAFF. This sequence joins TRBV7-2 and TRBJ1-1; D may be TRBD1 (6 bases). Germline CDR1 reads SGHTA; CDR2 reads FQGNSA. This CDR3 is 14 amino acids long. V lost 4 bases and J lost 3, with 12 bases in between.

The gene calls are TRBV4-1 and TRBJ2-5; D is undetermined. V shed 2 bases and J shed 2 bases, with 12 bases lying between them. This CDR3 has 15 residues. CDR1 and CDR2 (germline): MGHRA, YSYEKL. The chain's CDR3 is CASSQSLSPQETQYF. CDR3 nucleotide sequence: TGCGCCAGCAGCCAATCACTGTCCCCGCAAGAGACCCAGTACTTC.

This clone was seen more than once but under ten times. This sequence joins TRBV7-8 and TRBJ1-4; no firm D call. The CDR3 has 13 residues. Germline-derived CDR1 and CDR2 are SGHVS and FQNEAQ. The V end was cut by 4 bases, the J end by 6 bases, with 9 bases between. CDR3 sequence (DNA): TGTGCCAGCAGCTCCTCGGGAGATGAAAAACTGTTTTTT. Protein product: CASSSSGDEKLFF. Full variable domain (remainder filled in from reference TRBV7-8 and TRBJ1-4): GAGVSQSPRYKVAKRGQDVALRCDPISGHVSLFWYQQALGQGPEFLTYFQNEAQLDKSGLPSDRFFAERPEGSVSTLKIQRTQQEDSAVYLCASSSSGDEKLFFGSGTQLSVL.

The rearrangement joins TRBV27 to TRBJ1-2; TRBD1 agrees at 9 bases. From germline, CDR1 is MNHEY and CDR2 SMNVEV (reference sequence). With 4 bases clipped from V and 2 bases from J, the junction kept 5 bases outside the gene matches. This CDR3 is 15 amino acids long. The CDR3 sequence: CASSWTGQGNYGYTF. DNA of the CDR3: TGTGCCAGCAGTTGGACTGGACAGGGGAACTATGGCTACACCTTC.

In its sample, this clone was seen a few times. The chain employs TRBV10-3 and TRBJ1-2; the D gene is possibly TRBD1 (6 bases). V dropped 9 bases and J dropped 2 bases, with 10 bases sitting between them. The CDR3 runs 12 residues. Per germline, CDR1 ENHRY and CDR2 SYGVKD. The CDR3, as DNA: TGTGCCATACTGACAGGCAACTATGGCTACACCTTC. This gives the protein CAILTGNYGYTF.

This clone was found once. V gene TRBV29-1 combines with J gene TRBJ2-4; 11 bases fit TRBD1. CDR1 is SQVTM and CDR2 is ANQGSEA in the germline V gene. The CDR3 contains 12 residues. V was pared by 6 bases and J by 6 bases, with 1 base of the junction left unmatched. The CDR3 nucleotides are TGCAGCGTAGGGACAGGGGGAAACATTCAGTACTTC. Its translation: CSVGTGGNIQYF. Full variable domain (outside the CDR3, taken from reference TRBV29-1 and TRBJ2-4): SAVISQKPSRDICQRGTSLTIQCQVDSQVTMMFWYRQQPGQSLTLIATANQGSEATYESGFVIDKFPISRPNLTFSTLTVSNMSPEDSSIYLCSVGTGGNIQYFGAGTRLSVL.

Of note for this clone: Sequence at one end of the junction differs from germline and may be a read error. The chain joins TRBV7-9 to TRBJ2-7; TRBD1 matches 10 bases. Germline V lookup: CDR1 SEHNR, CDR2 FQNEAQ (reference sequence). The CDR3 length is 16 residues. The CDR3, as DNA: TGTTCCAGCAGCTTAAATATAGGACAGGGGGCCTACGAGCAGTACTTC. Translated, it gives CSSSLNIGQGAYEQYF.

The gene calls are TRBV7-2 and TRBJ1-6, with 7 bases matching TRBD1. Germline trimming cut 2 bases from V and 7 bases from J; bases unmatched to any gene: 5. Germline V gives CDR1 SGHTA, CDR2 FQGNSA. This CDR3 contains 15 residues. This CDR3 reads CASSLRGPRNSPLHF. The CDR3 DNA reads as TGTGCCAGCAGCTTAAGGGGGCCTCGGAATTCACCCCTCCACTTT.

This rearrangement joins TRBV10-3 to TRBJ2-1; 10 nucleotides line up with TRBD1. The CDR3 consists of 14 residues. From germline, CDR1 is ENHRY and CDR2 SYGVKD. V lost 2 bases, J lost 6 bases, and 1 base stayed unmatched. The CDR3 coding sequence is TGTGCCATCAGTGAGGGACAGGGGGGCAATGAGCAGTTCTTC. Translation gives CAISEGQGGNEQFF.

This clone was counted a few times. The chain links TRBV6-1 to TRBJ1-2; 8 bases line up with TRBD1. Germline V gene sequence: CDR1 MNHNS, CDR2 SASEGT. The CDR3 is made up of 13 amino acids. After removal of 6 bases from V and 4 bases from J, the junction contained 4 bases not matched to a gene. The chain's CDR3 is CASSLDRVYGYTF. For the CDR3, the DNA is TGTGCCAGCAGCCTGGACAGGGTCTATGGCTACACCTTC.

The rearrangement joins TRBV29-1 to TRBJ1-2, with D unclear. Germline V CDR1 and CDR2: SQVTM, ANQGSEA. V was clipped by 5 bases and J by 3 bases, with 10 bases between them. CDR3 length: 12 residues. For the CDR3, the DNA is TGCAGCGTTCACGCCATAGACTATGGCTACACCTTC. Its translation: CSVHAIDYGYTF.

The V gene is TRBV5-4, the J gene TRBJ1-2; 9 bases are shared with TRBD1. CDR1 is SGHNT, CDR2 YYREEE, per germline (reference sequence). The V segment lost 4 bases and the J segment 7 bases; nucleotides outside the gene matches: 5. The CDR3 runs to 13 residues. CDR3 amino acids: CASSAGQGSGYTF. The CDR3 DNA is TGTGCCAGCAGCGCGGGACAGGGTAGTGGCTACACCTTC.

V usage is TRBV5-6 and J usage is TRBJ2-5, with 7 bases that match TRBD2. The J call may not be correct, given that the DNA end is closer to TRBJ2-7. This CDR3 region has 12 residues. Germline CDR1 and CDR2: SGHDT and YYEEEE. The CDR3 DNA follows: TGTGCCAGCAGCGTTGGGGGGGACGAGCAGTACTTC. It translates to CASSVGGDEQYF.

The J gene is TRBJ2-3, the V gene TRBV5-1; 12 nucleotides match TRBD2. This CDR3 is 16 amino acids long. The germline V gene encodes CDR1 SGHRS and CDR2 YFSETQ. V lost 1 base and J lost 6; bases outside the gene matches: 6. The DNA of the CDR3 is TGCGCCAGCAGCTTGCCTAGCGGGGGGGGTTCGGATACGCAGTATTTT. Translation gives CASSLPSGGGSDTQYF. Looking up the rest from reference TRBV5-1 and TRBJ2-3 gives the full variable domain: KAGVTQTPRYLIKTRGQQVTLSCSPISGHRSVSWYQQTPGQGLQFLFEYFSETQRNKGNFPGRFSGRQFSNSRSEMNVSTLELGDSALYLCASSLPSGGGSDTQYFGPGTRLTVL.

A few counts support this clone. The rearrangement uses TRBV28 and TRBJ1-6; possible D gene TRBD1, 5 bases. The V end lost 6 bases, the J end lost 9 bases, and 18 bases lay between the germline ends. This CDR3 comprises 15 residues. The V gene's germline CDR1 is MDHEN and CDR2 SYDVKM. CDR3 nucleotide sequence: TGTGCCAGCAGGGTCCCAGGGATTGGTGGTTCACCCCTCCACTTT. Amino acids: CASRVPGIGGSPLHF.

The V gene is TRBV7-2, the J gene TRBJ1-1; D gene unclear. Germline CDR1 and CDR2: SGHTA and FQGNSA. CDR3 length equals 14 residues. The ends were cut back, 0 bases at V and 4 bases at J, with 9 bases in the middle. Written as DNA, the CDR3 is TGTGCCAGCAGCTTAGCGACAAGCGGCACTGAAGCTTTCTTT. Amino acids: CASSLATSGTEAFF.

This clone was counted many times. The gene calls are TRBV15 and TRBJ2-7; 8 bases are shared with TRBD1. V lost 1 base and J lost 2; bases outside the gene matches: 4. Germline CDR1 reads LNHNV; CDR2 reads YYDKDF (reference sequence). This CDR3 is built from 15 residues. CDR3 nucleotides: TGTGCCACCAGCAGAGGACAGGGGAGTCCCTACGAGCAGTACTTC. The encoded protein is CATSRGQGSPYEQYF.

V usage is TRBV9 and J usage is TRBJ1-2; TRBD1 matches 9 bases. V was clipped by 3 bases and J by 7 bases; unmatched bases: 7. The V gene's germline CDR1 is SGDLS and CDR2 YYNGEE. The CDR3 is 14 residues long. Written as DNA, the CDR3 is TGTGCCAGCAGCGGATCACAGGGGGCTGGTGGCTACACCTTC. This gives the protein CASSGSQGAGGYTF.

The V gene is TRBV19, the J gene TRBJ2-7; weak D call: TRBD1 (6 bases). The germline V gene has CDR1 LNHDA and CDR2 SQIVND (reference sequence). Deletions cut 5 bases from V and 3 bases from J, with 11 bases between. The length of the CDR3 is 13 residues. The CDR3 here is CASSPRTVYEQYF. The CDR3, as DNA: TGTGCCAGTAGTCCCCGGACAGTCTACGAGCAGTACTTC.

The J gene is TRBJ1-6, the V gene TRBV7-2; D is possibly TRBD1 (5 bases). Trimming stripped 5 bases from V and 7 bases from J, with 12 bases between. CDR1 is SGHTA, CDR2 FQGNSA, per germline. The CDR3 is 14 residues long. This chain's CDR3 is CASSQGRENSPLHF. The CDR3, as DNA: TGTGCCAGCAGCCAGGGTAGAGAAAATTCACCCCTCCACTTT.

V and J are TRBV7-3 and TRBJ1-2, with 9 bases aligning to TRBD1. Germline CDR1 and CDR2: SGHTA and FQGTGA. V was pared by 5 bases and J by 7 bases, with 8 bases of the junction left unmatched. CDR3 size: 14 residues. The CDR3 nucleotides are TGTGCCAGCAGCCCGGGACAGGGAGGACTTGGCTACACCTTC. Translation: CASSPGQGGLGYTF.

In this sample, this clone turned up a few times. The chain recombines TRBV25-1 with TRBJ2-3; maybe TRBD1 (5 bases). CDR1 and CDR2 (germline): MGHDK, SYGVNS. V lost 8 bases to trimming and J lost 3 bases, with 15 bases between them. This CDR3 is built from 14 residues. CDR3 sequence reads: CASGKQGGTDTQYF. The CDR3 nucleotides read TGTGCCAGCGGGAAGCAGGGTGGAACAGATACGCAGTATTTT.